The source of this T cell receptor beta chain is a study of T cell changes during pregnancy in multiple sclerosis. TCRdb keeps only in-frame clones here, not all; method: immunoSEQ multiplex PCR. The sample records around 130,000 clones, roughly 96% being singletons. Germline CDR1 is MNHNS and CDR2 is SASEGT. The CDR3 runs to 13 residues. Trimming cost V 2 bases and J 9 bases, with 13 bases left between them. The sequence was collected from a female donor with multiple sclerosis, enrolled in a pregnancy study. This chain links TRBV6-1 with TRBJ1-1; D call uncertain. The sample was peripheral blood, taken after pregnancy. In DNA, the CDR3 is TGTGCCAGCAGTGAACCCAGGAGCGGAAAAGCTTTCTTT. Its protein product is CASSEPRSGKAFF.